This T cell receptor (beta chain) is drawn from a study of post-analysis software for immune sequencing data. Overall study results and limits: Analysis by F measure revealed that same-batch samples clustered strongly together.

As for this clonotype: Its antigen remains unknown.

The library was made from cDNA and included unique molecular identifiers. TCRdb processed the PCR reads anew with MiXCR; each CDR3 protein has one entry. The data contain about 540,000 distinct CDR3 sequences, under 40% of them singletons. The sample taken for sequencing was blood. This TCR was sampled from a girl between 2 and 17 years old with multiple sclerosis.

CDR3 DNA sequence: TGCAGTGCTAGAGATGAAGGGGCCTACAATGAGCAGTACTTC. Translation: CSARDEGAYNEQYF. The chain carries TRBV20-1 and TRBJ2-5; a weak D match, TRBD1 (5 bases). Trimming cost V 0 bases and J 11 bases, with 19 bases left between them. The CDR3 consists of 14 residues. CDR1 is DFQATT, CDR2 SNEGSKA, per germline (reference sequence).